This TCR beta chain was profiled in a study of blood T cell repertoires in COVID-19. About the study: T cells, B-cell-depleted T cells, or PBMCs provided the cDNA or gDNA that served as material.

The table came from immunoSEQ multiplex PCR; TCRdb's copy has only in-frame clones and leaves some out. Of 150,000 to 160,000 clones listed, 83% are singletons. This CDR3 region has 15 residues. J gave up 3 bases and V 1 base, and 4 bases lay outside the gene matches. Germline loops: CDR1 LNHDA, CDR2 SQIVND (reference sequence). This clonotype originated in a woman between 55 and 75 years old with COVID-19, enrolled during active disease. The chain is built from TRBV19 and TRBJ2-3, with 7 bases lining up with TRBD2. Sequenced input: peripheral blood. The CDR3 sequence: CASSIGGGVTDTQYF. CDR3 DNA sequence: TGTGCCAGTAGTATAGGTGGGGGGGTAACAGATACGCAGTATTTT.